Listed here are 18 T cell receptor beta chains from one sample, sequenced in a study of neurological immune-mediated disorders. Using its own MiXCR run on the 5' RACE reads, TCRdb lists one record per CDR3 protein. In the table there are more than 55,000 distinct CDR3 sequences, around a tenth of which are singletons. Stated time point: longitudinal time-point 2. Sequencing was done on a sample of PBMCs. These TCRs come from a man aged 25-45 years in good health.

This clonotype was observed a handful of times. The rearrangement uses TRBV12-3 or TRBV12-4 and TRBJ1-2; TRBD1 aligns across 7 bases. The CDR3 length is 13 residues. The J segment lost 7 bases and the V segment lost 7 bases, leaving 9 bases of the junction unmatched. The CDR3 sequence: CASTLTGARGYTF. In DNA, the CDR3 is TGTGCCAGCACTCTAACAGGGGCTCGTGGCTACACCTTC.

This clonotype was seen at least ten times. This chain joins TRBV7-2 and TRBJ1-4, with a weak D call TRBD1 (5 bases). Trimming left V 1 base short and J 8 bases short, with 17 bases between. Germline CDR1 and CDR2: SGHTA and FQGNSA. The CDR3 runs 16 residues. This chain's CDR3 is CASSLDLDSTSEKLFF. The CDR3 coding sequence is TGTGCCAGCAGCTTAGATCTTGACAGCACCTCAGAAAAACTGTTTTTT. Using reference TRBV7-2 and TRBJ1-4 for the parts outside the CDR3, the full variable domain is GAGVSQSPSNKVTEKGKDVELRCDPISGHTALYWYRQSLGQGLEFLIYFQGNSAPDKSGLPSDRFSAERTGGSVSTLTIQRTQQEDSAVYLCASSLDLDSTSEKLFFGSGTQLSVL.

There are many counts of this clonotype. The CDR3 is CASSFGSSTDTQYF. CDR3 sequence (DNA): TGCGCCAGCAGCTTTGGTAGTAGCACAGATACGCAGTATTTT. This chain joins TRBV5-1 and TRBJ2-3; D not resolved. V was pared by 2 bases and J by 0 bases, with 7 bases between. Per the germline V gene, CDR1 is SGHRS and CDR2 is YFSETQ. The CDR3 is 14 amino acids.

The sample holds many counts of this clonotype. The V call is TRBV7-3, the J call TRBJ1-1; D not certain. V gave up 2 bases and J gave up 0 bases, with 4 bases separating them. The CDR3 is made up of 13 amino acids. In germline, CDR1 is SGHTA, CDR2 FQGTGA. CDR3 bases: TGTGCCAGCAGCTTACTCATGAACACTGAAGCTTTCTTT. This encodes CASSLLMNTEAFF.

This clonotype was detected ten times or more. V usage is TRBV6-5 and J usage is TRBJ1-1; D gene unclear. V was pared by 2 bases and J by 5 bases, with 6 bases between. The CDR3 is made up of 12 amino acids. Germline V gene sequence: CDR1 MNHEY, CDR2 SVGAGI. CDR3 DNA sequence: TGTGCCAGCAGTTACGGCGGAACTGAAGCTTTCTTT. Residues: CASSYGGTEAFF.

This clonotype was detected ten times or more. In DNA form, the CDR3 reads TGCGCCAGCAGCGCAGGGACTCTGAACACCGGGGAGCTGTTTTTT. Amino acids: CASSAGTLNTGELFF. This chain connects TRBV5-1 to TRBJ2-2, with D perhaps matching TRBD2 (6 bases). The CDR3 contains 15 residues. Trimming stripped 4 bases from V and 1 base from J, with 11 bases between. The V gene's germline CDR1 is SGHRS and CDR2 YFSETQ.

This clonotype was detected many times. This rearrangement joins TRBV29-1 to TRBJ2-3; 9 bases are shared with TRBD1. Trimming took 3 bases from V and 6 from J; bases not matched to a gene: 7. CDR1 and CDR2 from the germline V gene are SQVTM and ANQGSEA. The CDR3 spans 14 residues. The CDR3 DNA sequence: TGCAGCGTTGAGGGACAGGGCCAGCCGGATACGCAGTATTTT. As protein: CSVEGQGQPDTQYF.

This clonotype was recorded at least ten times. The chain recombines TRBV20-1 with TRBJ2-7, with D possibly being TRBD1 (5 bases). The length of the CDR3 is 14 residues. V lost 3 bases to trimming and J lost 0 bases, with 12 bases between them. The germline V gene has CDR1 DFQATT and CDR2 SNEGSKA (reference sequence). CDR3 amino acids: CSASRGFYSYEQYF. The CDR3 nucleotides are TGCAGTGCTAGTAGGGGATTCTACTCCTACGAGCAGTACTTC.

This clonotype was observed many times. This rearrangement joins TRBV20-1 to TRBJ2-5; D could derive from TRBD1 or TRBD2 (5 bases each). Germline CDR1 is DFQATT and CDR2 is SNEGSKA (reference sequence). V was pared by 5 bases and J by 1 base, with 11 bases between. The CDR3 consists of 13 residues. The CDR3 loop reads CSAEGRGQETQYF. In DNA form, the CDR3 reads TGCAGTGCTGAGGGACGGGGCCAAGAGACCCAGTACTTC.

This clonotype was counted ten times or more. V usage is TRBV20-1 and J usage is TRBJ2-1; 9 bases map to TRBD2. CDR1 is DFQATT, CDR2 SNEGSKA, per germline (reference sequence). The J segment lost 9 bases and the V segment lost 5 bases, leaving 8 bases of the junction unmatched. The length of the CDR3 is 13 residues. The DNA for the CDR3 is TGCAGTGCTTATATAGCGGGAGCTGGTGAGCAGTTCTTC. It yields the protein CSAYIAGAGEQFF.

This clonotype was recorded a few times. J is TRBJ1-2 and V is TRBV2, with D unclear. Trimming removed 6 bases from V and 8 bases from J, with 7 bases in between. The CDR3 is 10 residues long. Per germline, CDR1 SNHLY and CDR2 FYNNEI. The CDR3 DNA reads TGTGCCAGCAGGGTCGCCGGCTACACCTTC. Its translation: CASRVAGYTF.

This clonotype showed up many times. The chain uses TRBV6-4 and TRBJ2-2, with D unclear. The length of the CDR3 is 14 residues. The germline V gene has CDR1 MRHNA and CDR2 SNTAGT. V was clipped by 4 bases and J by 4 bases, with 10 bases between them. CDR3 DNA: TGTGCCAGCAGTGTGGAACAGCTCACCGGGGAGCTGTTTTTT. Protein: CASSVEQLTGELFF.

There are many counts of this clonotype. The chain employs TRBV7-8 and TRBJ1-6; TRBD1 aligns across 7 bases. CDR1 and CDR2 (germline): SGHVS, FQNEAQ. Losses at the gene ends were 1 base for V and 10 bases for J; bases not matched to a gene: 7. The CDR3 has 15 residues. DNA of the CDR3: TGTGCCAGCAGCTTAGGGACAGGCGGTCGGTCACCCCTCCACTTT. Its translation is CASSLGTGGRSPLHF.

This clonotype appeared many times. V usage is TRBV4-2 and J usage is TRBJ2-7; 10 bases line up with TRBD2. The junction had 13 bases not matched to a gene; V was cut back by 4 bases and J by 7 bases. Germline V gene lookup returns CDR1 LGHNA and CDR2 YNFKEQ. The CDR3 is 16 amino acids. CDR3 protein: CASSPGGLAGVGEQYF. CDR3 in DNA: TGTGCCAGCAGCCCAGGTGGGCTAGCGGGAGTCGGTGAGCAGTACTTC.

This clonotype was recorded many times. DNA for the CDR3: TGCAGCGTTGTAAACACCGGGGAGCTGTTTTTT. It yields the protein CSVVNTGELFF. The gene calls are TRBV29-1 and TRBJ2-2; D gene unclear. Trimming cost V 4 bases and J 2 bases, with 2 bases left between them. CDR3 length: 11 residues. Germline V gives CDR1 SQVTM, CDR2 ANQGSEA.

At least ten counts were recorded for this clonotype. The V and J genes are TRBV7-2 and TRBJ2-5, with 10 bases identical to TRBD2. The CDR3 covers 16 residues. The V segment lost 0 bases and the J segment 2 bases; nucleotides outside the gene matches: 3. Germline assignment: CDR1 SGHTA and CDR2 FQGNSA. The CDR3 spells CASSLAVLAGQETQYF. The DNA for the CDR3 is TGTGCCAGCAGCTTAGCGGTACTAGCGGGGCAAGAGACCCAGTACTTC.

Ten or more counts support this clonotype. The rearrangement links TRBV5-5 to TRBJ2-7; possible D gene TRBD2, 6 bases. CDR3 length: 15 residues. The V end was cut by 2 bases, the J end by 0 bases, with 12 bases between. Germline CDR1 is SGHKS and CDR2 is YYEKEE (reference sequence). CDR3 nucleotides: TGTGCCAGCAGCTTCGCGGGGCCAATCTCCTACGAGCAGTACTTC. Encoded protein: CASSFAGPISYEQYF. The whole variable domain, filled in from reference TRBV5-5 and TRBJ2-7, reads DAGVTQSPTHLIKTRGQQVTLRCSPISGHKSVSWYQQVLGQGPQFIFQYYEKEERGRGNFPDRFSARQFPNYSSELNVNALLLGDSALYLCASSFAGPISYEQYFGPGTRLTVT.

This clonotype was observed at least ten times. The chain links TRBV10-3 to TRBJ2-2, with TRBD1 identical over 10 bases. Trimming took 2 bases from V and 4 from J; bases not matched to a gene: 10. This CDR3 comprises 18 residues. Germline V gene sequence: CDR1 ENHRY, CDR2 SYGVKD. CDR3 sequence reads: CAISELSGTGEATGELFF. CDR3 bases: TGTGCCATCAGTGAGCTAAGCGGGACAGGGGAGGCCACCGGGGAGCTGTTTTTT.